This TCR beta chain is drawn from a study of T cell repertoires in cytomegalovirus infection. Across the study: As its CMV epitopes, the study selected recently identified HLA-C-restricted and well-studied HLA-B-restricted targets. The public TCR beta signatures pointed to both CMV infection and matching HLA type.

Points on this clonotype: Its target is not known.

TCRdb processed the reads anew with MiXCR; each CDR3 protein has one entry. Of approximately 1,000,000 distinct CDR3 sequences in the sample, 31% were seen once. This CDR3 is 16 amino acids long. Germline V gene data show CDR1 as KGHDR and CDR2 as SFDVKD. The V segment lost 4 bases and the J segment 6 bases; nucleotides outside the gene matches: 4. This specimen was cultured CD8+ T cells from PBMCs, taken from culture after CMV antigen stimulation. The chain carries TRBV24-1 and TRBJ2-1, with 14 bases fitting TRBD2. The receptor's source is a human donor in good health (CMV status not recorded). Some clones in this sample may be carry-over from other donors' samples. The CDR3 sequence: CATSDSGLAGGNEQFF. The CDR3 nucleotides are TGTGCCACCAGTGACTCCGGACTAGCGGGGGGCAATGAGCAGTTCTTC.